This T cell receptor (beta chain) was retrieved from a study of tumor-infiltrating lymphocytes in primary liver carcinoma. Study background: Subjects consisted of male and female patients aged 30 to 69 years.

In addition to blood RNA drawn from unsorted whole blood, germline DNA was extracted. CDR1 is MNHNY, CDR2 SVGAGI, per germline (reference sequence). V shed 7 bases and J shed 5 bases, with 17 bases lying between them. CDR3 length: 14 residues. TCR beta cDNA came from about 450 ng total RNA, primed with a constant-region primer. Researchers made the TCR beta libraries by running three nested multiplex PCR rounds with slightly modified ARM-PCR. For around 9 cycles apiece, the opening two PCR rounds ran with TRBV1-TRBV30 forward primers and a C-beta reverse primer. TCRdb itself ran the multiplex PCR reads through MiXCR, one entry per CDR3 protein. The sample has about 320,000 distinct CDR3 sequences; over 55% are singletons.

This chain connects TRBV6-6 to TRBJ2-5; D possibly corresponds to TRBD1 (5 bases). The TCR was taken from a man aged 35 to 55 with primary liver carcinoma and hepatitis B virus infection. Sequencing was carried out using peripheral blood. The CDR3 nucleotides are TGTGCCAGCACACGACAGCCCCTCCGGGAGACCCAGTACTTC. As protein: CASTRQPLRETQYF.